This TCR beta chain was sequenced for a study of T cell responses to AZD1222 COVID-19 vaccine. TCRdb keeps only in-frame clones here, not all; method: immunoSEQ multiplex PCR. Seen here are over 70,000 clones, almost 90% observed once, and the top ten hold 10%. Study outcomes and limitations: Spike as a whole was targeted by vaccine-associated CD4 TCRs, dominant at 160-218 and 743-854. Baseline seropositives among AZD1222 recipients totaled only 5 or 6. Spike-specific TCR depth and breadth grew after two AZD1222 doses.

About this clone itself: Its antigen is not known.

There are 14 residues in the CDR3. V was clipped by 5 bases and J by 2 bases, with 12 bases between them. In germline, CDR1 is MNHEY, CDR2 SMNVEV (reference sequence). The specimen was peripheral blood, collected on day 0 of MenACWY control vaccination. The receptor comes from an adult in good health. The chain joins TRBV27 to TRBJ1-2, with D perhaps matching TRBD1 (5 bases). The CDR3 sequence is CASSRNGGNYGYTF. The CDR3 DNA follows: TGTGCCAGCAGTCGGAATGGGGGGAACTATGGCTACACCTTC.